This T cell receptor beta chain was observed in a study of CD8 T cells in ankylosing spondylitis. Study-wide points: Both synovial fluid and blood in reactive arthritis had previously been reported to carry some motif variants.

The CDR3 is made up of 13 amino acids. The ends were cut back, 7 bases at V and 2 bases at J, with 12 bases in the middle. TCRdb recomputed calls from the 5' RACE reads with MiXCR, one row per CDR3 protein. This sample yields approximately 250,000 distinct CDR3 sequences, of which around 25% are seen a single time; roughly 0.67% belongs to the top ten. This clonotype was counted between two and nine times. Its matching antigen is unknown. The rearrangement links TRBV12-3 or TRBV12-4 to TRBJ2-7; D is unclear. The sequence was obtained from a male donor with ankylosing spondylitis or in good health (not recorded which). The sample comprised blood, either unsorted or a sorted T cell fraction (not recorded which). The CDR3 sequence is CASTRTSAYEQYF. DNA of the CDR3: TGTGCCAGCACCCGGACGTCCGCCTACGAGCAGTACTTC.